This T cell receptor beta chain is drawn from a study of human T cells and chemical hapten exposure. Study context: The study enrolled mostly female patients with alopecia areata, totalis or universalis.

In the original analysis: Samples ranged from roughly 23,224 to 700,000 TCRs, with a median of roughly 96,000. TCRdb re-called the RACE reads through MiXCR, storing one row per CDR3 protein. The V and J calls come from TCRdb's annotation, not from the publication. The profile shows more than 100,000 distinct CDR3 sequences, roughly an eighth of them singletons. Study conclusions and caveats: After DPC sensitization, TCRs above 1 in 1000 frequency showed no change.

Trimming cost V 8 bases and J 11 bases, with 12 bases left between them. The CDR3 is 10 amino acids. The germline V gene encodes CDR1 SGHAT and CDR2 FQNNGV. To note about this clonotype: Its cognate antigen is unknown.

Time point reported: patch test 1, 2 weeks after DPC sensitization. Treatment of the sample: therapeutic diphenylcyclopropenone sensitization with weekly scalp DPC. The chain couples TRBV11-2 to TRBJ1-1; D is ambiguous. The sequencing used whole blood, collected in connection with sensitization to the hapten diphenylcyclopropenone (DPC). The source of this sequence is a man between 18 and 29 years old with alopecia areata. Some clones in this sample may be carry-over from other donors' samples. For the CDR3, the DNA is TGTGCCAGCGGCGAGAGGGCGGCTTTCTTT. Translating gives CASGERAAFF.